The rows below give T cell receptor beta chains drawn from one sample of a study of cytomegalovirus exposure and HLA in healthy donors. Measured with immunoSEQ multiplex PCR; TCRdb has only the in-frame clones, and not every one. The sample includes about 74,000 clones, 94% of them seen just once. Sequencing was performed on PBMCs. The receptors derive from a woman younger than 35 in good health and CMV-seropositive. CDR3s include the opening cysteine and the closing phenylalanine or tryptophan. The order of the fields is J gene, D gene, V gene, clone size, CDR3 DNA, CDR3 protein. D genes are given only for firm matches. Where a row states a size, it is once, few, many or the class of an expanded clone; other rows omit it.

j_gene: TRBJ1-2; d_gene: TRBD1; v_gene: TRBV29-1; abundance: once; CDR3nt: TGCAGCGTTGAAGATCCTGACAGGGTTCGGGGCTACACCTTC; CDR3aa: CSVEDPDRVRGYTF
j_gene: TRBJ1-3; d_gene: -; v_gene: TRBV7-8; abundance: -; CDR3nt: TGTGCCAGCAGCCGCGGAGCTGGAAACACCATATATTTT; CDR3aa: CASSRGAGNTIYF
j_gene: TRBJ2-7; d_gene: -; v_gene: TRBV27; abundance: -; CDR3nt: TGTGCCAGCAGTATCCAGGAAGGCCGGTCCTACGAGCAGTACTTC; CDR3aa: CASSIQEGRSYEQYF
j_gene: TRBJ1-4; d_gene: TRBD1; v_gene: TRBV30; abundance: -; CDR3nt: TGTGCCTGGAGAGCTGACAGGGCTGAAAAACTGTTTTTT; CDR3aa: CAWRADRAEKLFF
j_gene: TRBJ2-1; d_gene: TRBD2; v_gene: TRBV4-2; abundance: -; CDR3nt: TGTGCCAGCAGCCAGGATTCTAGCGGCACCTACAATGAGCAGTTCTTC; CDR3aa: CASSQDSSGTYNEQFF
j_gene: TRBJ2-7; d_gene: -; v_gene: TRBV27; abundance: -; CDR3nt: TGTGCCAGCAGTACCAGGACTGAAGGCTCCTACGAGCAGTACTTC; CDR3aa: CASSTRTEGSYEQYF
j_gene: TRBJ2-1; d_gene: -; v_gene: TRBV28; abundance: -; CDR3nt: TGTGCCAGCAGGGAGTTTGCTTACAATGAGCAGTTCTTC; CDR3aa: CASREFAYNEQFF
j_gene: TRBJ1-2; d_gene: -; v_gene: TRBV5-4; abundance: -; CDR3nt: TGTGCCAGCAGCTTGGATTTGGGCAGTAACTATGGCTACACCTTC; CDR3aa: CASSLDLGSNYGYTF
j_gene: TRBJ1-6; d_gene: -; v_gene: TRBV11-2; abundance: -; CDR3nt: TGTGCCAGCAGCTTAGTAATGGGCACCACGAATAATTCACCCCTCCACTTT; CDR3aa: CASSLVMGTTNNSPLHF
j_gene: TRBJ1-2; d_gene: -; v_gene: TRBV19; abundance: -; CDR3nt: TGTGCCAGTAGTATGCGTTACAGGGCTTACGGCTACACCTTC; CDR3aa: CASSMRYRAYGYTF
j_gene: TRBJ2-1; d_gene: -; v_gene: TRBV10-1; abundance: -; CDR3nt: TGCGCCAGCAGTTTATTCCGGGACACCCCTTGGGATGAGCAGTTCTTC; CDR3aa: CASSLFRDTPWDEQFF
j_gene: TRBJ2-6; d_gene: TRBD1; v_gene: TRBV9; abundance: -; CDR3nt: TGTGCCAGCAGTGATACAGGGGCTGGGGCCAACGTCCTGACTTTC; CDR3aa: CASSDTGAGANVLTF
j_gene: TRBJ1-4; d_gene: TRBD1; v_gene: TRBV6-5; abundance: -; CDR3nt: TGTGCCAGCAGTTACTCGGAGGGGGCAAAACTGTTTTTT; CDR3aa: CASSYSEGAKLFF
j_gene: TRBJ1-1; d_gene: -; v_gene: TRBV30; abundance: -; CDR3nt: TGTGCCTGGAGGTACATCATGAACACTGAAGCTTTCTTT; CDR3aa: CAWRYIMNTEAFF
j_gene: TRBJ1-2; d_gene: -; v_gene: TRBV4-3; abundance: once; CDR3nt: TGCGCCAGCAGCCACCACGCGCTAGATGGCTACACCTTC; CDR3aa: CASSHHALDGYTF
j_gene: TRBJ2-2; d_gene: TRBD2; v_gene: TRBV10-3; abundance: -; CDR3nt: TGTGCCATCGGGGCTGGGCGGGAGCTCGACACCGGGGAGCTGTTTTTT; CDR3aa: CAIGAGRELDTGELFF
j_gene: TRBJ1-1; d_gene: -; v_gene: TRBV4-1; abundance: -; CDR3nt: TGCGCCAGCAGCCAAGACAACAGTTACACTGAAGCTTTCTTT; CDR3aa: CASSQDNSYTEAFF
j_gene: TRBJ2-2; d_gene: TRBD1; v_gene: TRBV10-3; abundance: -; CDR3nt: TGTGCCATCAGCGAATCAACAGGGGTGAACACCGGGGAGCTGTTTTTT; CDR3aa: CAISESTGVNTGELFF
j_gene: TRBJ2-7; d_gene: TRBD1; v_gene: TRBV10-3; abundance: -; CDR3nt: TGTGCCATCAGTGTTGACAGGGACGAGCAGTACTTC; CDR3aa: CAISVDRDEQYF
j_gene: TRBJ2-2; d_gene: -; v_gene: TRBV19; abundance: -; CDR3nt: TGTGCCAGTTCAAGGACAGAAACCGGGGAGCTGTTTTTT; CDR3aa: CASSRTETGELFF
j_gene: TRBJ2-3; d_gene: -; v_gene: TRBV7-3; abundance: -; CDR3nt: TGTGCCAGCAGCTTAACTGGGGTAGCGCGGAGCACAGATACGCAGTATTTT; CDR3aa: CASSLTGVARSTDTQYF
j_gene: TRBJ2-7; d_gene: TRBD1; v_gene: TRBV6-1; abundance: -; CDR3nt: TGTGCCAGCAGCTCAATCGGGACAGGGTCCAACGAGCAGTACTTC; CDR3aa: CASSSIGTGSNEQYF
j_gene: TRBJ1-6; d_gene: TRBD1; v_gene: TRBV18; abundance: -; CDR3nt: TGTGCCAGCTCCGCAAAAGGAGGGACAGGGTTCAATAATTCACCCCTCCACTTT; CDR3aa: CASSAKGGTGFNNSPLHF
j_gene: TRBJ2-1; d_gene: -; v_gene: TRBV14; abundance: -; CDR3nt: TGTGCCAGCAGCCAAGAGTGGGCCATCCACGAGCAGTTCTTC; CDR3aa: CASSQEWAIHEQFF
j_gene: TRBJ2-1; d_gene: -; v_gene: TRBV5-6; abundance: -; CDR3nt: TGTGCCAGCAGCCTGGGACTCGGGGATGAGCAGTTCTTC; CDR3aa: CASSLGLGDEQFF
j_gene: TRBJ2-1; d_gene: -; v_gene: TRBV7-9; abundance: -; CDR3nt: TGTGCCAGCAGCCCCCGACTGAGCGGTGCCTACAATGAGCAGTTCTTC; CDR3aa: CASSPRLSGAYNEQFF
j_gene: TRBJ1-2; d_gene: -; v_gene: TRBV7-8; abundance: -; CDR3nt: TGTGCCAGCAGCCCGCCCCAGACAGTTTTTAACTATGGCTACACCTTC; CDR3aa: CASSPPQTVFNYGYTF
j_gene: TRBJ2-7; d_gene: TRBD2; v_gene: TRBV14; abundance: -; CDR3nt: TGTGCCAGCAGCCAAGGACTAGCGGGATCGGACTCCTACGAGCAGTACTTC; CDR3aa: CASSQGLAGSDSYEQYF
j_gene: TRBJ1-2; d_gene: -; v_gene: TRBV6-4; abundance: -; CDR3nt: TGTGCCAGCAGTGAATCGGCTTCGGAGGGCTATGGCTACACCTTC; CDR3aa: CASSESASEGYGYTF
j_gene: TRBJ2-5; d_gene: -; v_gene: TRBV4-1; abundance: -; CDR3nt: TGCGCCAGCAGCCAAGTAGGACAGTCCTCCGAGACCCAGTACTTC; CDR3aa: CASSQVGQSSETQYF
j_gene: TRBJ2-3; d_gene: TRBD2; v_gene: TRBV5-1; abundance: once; CDR3nt: TGCGCCAGCAGCTTGGAACTAGCGGGAGTCACAGATACGCAGTATTTT; CDR3aa: CASSLELAGVTDTQYF
j_gene: TRBJ1-3; d_gene: -; v_gene: TRBV30; abundance: once; CDR3nt: TGTGCCTGGAGTAAGGGGCTTAGCTCTGGAAACACCATATATTTT; CDR3aa: CAWSKGLSSGNTIYF
j_gene: TRBJ2-1; d_gene: TRBD2; v_gene: TRBV10-2; abundance: -; CDR3nt: TGCGCCAGCACCCTTGGACTAGCGGGTCCCCCGAGGAATGAGCAGTTCTTC; CDR3aa: CASTLGLAGPPRNEQFF
j_gene: TRBJ2-7; d_gene: TRBD1; v_gene: TRBV10-3; abundance: -; CDR3nt: TGTGCCACCTCCGGGACAGGGGTCGAGCAGTACTTC; CDR3aa: CATSGTGVEQYF
j_gene: TRBJ2-1; d_gene: TRBD1; v_gene: TRBV7-7; abundance: -; CDR3nt: TGTGCCAGCAGCCCCGAAGGGGGCGTGGGGAATGAGCAGTTCTTC; CDR3aa: CASSPEGGVGNEQFF
j_gene: TRBJ2-1; d_gene: TRBD2; v_gene: TRBV18; abundance: once; CDR3nt: TGTGCCAGCTCATCCTACGGGGGGAGCTCCTACAATGAGCAGTTCTTC; CDR3aa: CASSSYGGSSYNEQFF
j_gene: TRBJ1-1; d_gene: -; v_gene: TRBV18; abundance: -; CDR3nt: TGTGCCAGCTCACCCTCGGCAGGGGCTACTGAAGCTTTCTTT; CDR3aa: CASSPSAGATEAFF
j_gene: TRBJ2-2; d_gene: -; v_gene: TRBV30; abundance: -; CDR3nt: TGTGCCTGGAGAAAAATCGGTCGGCAGGTCGGGGAGCTGTTTTTT; CDR3aa: CAWRKIGRQVGELFF
j_gene: TRBJ1-2; d_gene: TRBD1; v_gene: TRBV6-6; abundance: once; CDR3nt: TGTGCCAGCAGTTACGAAACACCGCAACAGGGGGGCTACACCTTC; CDR3aa: CASSYETPQQGGYTF
j_gene: TRBJ1-2; d_gene: -; v_gene: TRBV4-3; abundance: once; CDR3nt: TGCGCCAGCAGCCAAGAATCGGGGTACGGGGGGGGCTACACCTTC; CDR3aa: CASSQESGYGGGYTF
j_gene: TRBJ2-7; d_gene: -; v_gene: TRBV29-1; abundance: -; CDR3nt: TGCAGCGTTATTATCACACAGGGTAAGCGCGAGCAGTACTTC; CDR3aa: CSVIITQGKREQYF
j_gene: TRBJ1-2; d_gene: TRBD1; v_gene: TRBV5-4; abundance: -; CDR3nt: TGTGCCAGCAGCTTACCAGGGGGAAACTATGGCTACACCTTC; CDR3aa: CASSLPGGNYGYTF
j_gene: TRBJ2-3; d_gene: TRBD2; v_gene: TRBV2; abundance: -; CDR3nt: TGTGCCAGCAGTTTGGGACTAAGTACAGATACGCAGTATTTT; CDR3aa: CASSLGLSTDTQYF
j_gene: TRBJ1-5; d_gene: -; v_gene: TRBV19; abundance: -; CDR3nt: TGTGCTTCGGAACGCGGGGGGCTTTGGGATCAGCCCCAGCATTTT; CDR3aa: CASERGGLWDQPQHF
j_gene: TRBJ2-3; d_gene: TRBD2; v_gene: TRBV2; abundance: -; CDR3nt: TGTGCCAGCAGTGAATCCAGCGGGACCACAGATACGCAGTATTTT; CDR3aa: CASSESSGTTDTQYF
j_gene: TRBJ2-7; d_gene: -; v_gene: TRBV5-1; abundance: -; CDR3nt: TGCGCCAGCAGCTTGACATCCGTTTCCGAGCAGTACTTC; CDR3aa: CASSLTSVSEQYF
j_gene: TRBJ1-1; d_gene: -; v_gene: TRBV5-1; abundance: -; CDR3nt: TGCGCCAGCAGCTCCCAGGGAGGGCTCACTGAAGCTTTCTTT; CDR3aa: CASSSQGGLTEAFF
j_gene: TRBJ1-1; d_gene: -; v_gene: TRBV19; abundance: -; CDR3nt: TGTGCCAGTAGTCCTCCAGGGATGGCTGAAGCTTTCTTT; CDR3aa: CASSPPGMAEAFF
j_gene: TRBJ1-1; d_gene: TRBD1; v_gene: TRBV11-3; abundance: few; CDR3nt: TGTGCCAGCAGCTTAACCGAGACAGGGGGGAGTGAAGCTTTCTTT; CDR3aa: CASSLTETGGSEAFF
j_gene: TRBJ2-1; d_gene: -; v_gene: TRBV7-2; abundance: -; CDR3nt: TGTGCCAGCAGCTTAGCGGGGGGGCCGGCCTACAATGAGCAGTTCTTC; CDR3aa: CASSLAGGPAYNEQFF
j_gene: TRBJ2-1; d_gene: TRBD2; v_gene: TRBV19; abundance: -; CDR3nt: TGTGCCAGTAACAGCGGGAGCTCCTACAATGAGCAGTTCTTC; CDR3aa: CASNSGSSYNEQFF